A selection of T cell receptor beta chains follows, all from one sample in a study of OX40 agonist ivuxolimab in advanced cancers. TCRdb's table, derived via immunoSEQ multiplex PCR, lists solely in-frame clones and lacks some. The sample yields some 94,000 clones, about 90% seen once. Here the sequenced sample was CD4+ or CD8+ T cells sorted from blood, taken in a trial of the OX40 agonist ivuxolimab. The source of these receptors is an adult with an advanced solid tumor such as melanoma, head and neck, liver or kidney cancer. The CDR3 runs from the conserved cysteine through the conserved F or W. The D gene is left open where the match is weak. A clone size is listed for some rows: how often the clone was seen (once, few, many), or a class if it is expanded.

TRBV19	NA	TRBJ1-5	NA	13	CASSIRNWQPQHF	TGTGCCAGTAGTATTAGGAATTGGCAGCCCCAGCATTTT
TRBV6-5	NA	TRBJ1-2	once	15	CASSYQGTGNFGYTF	TGTGCCAGCAGTTACCAGGGAACAGGGAATTTTGGCTACACCTTC
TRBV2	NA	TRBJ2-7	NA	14	CASRNDRDSYEQYF	TGTGCCAGCAGGAACGACAGAGACTCCTACGAGCAGTACTTC
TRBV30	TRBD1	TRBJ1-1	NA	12	CASSDRGTEAFF	TGTGCCTCCTCGGACAGGGGGACTGAAGCTTTCTTT
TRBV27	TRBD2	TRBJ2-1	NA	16	CASGGLAGRGYNEQFF	TGTGCCAGCGGGGGACTAGCGGGACGGGGCTACAATGAGCAGTTCTTC
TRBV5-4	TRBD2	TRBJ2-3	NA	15	CASSLAGPSTDTQYF	TGTGCCAGCAGCCTAGCGGGACCGAGCACAGATACGCAGTATTTT
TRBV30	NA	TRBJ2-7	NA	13	CAWSRTEGEEQYF	TGTGCCTGGAGTAGAACGGAGGGGGAGGAGCAGTACTTC
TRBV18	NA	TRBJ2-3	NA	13	CASSPRDLDTQYF	TGTGCCAGCTCACCCCGGGACTTAGATACGCAGTATTTT
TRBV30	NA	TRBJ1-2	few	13	CASAGEFNYGYTF	TGTGCCTCGGCTGGGGAATTTAACTATGGCTACACCTTC
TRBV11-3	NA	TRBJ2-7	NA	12	CASSSDSYEQYF	TGTGCCAGCAGCTCGGACAGCTACGAGCAGTACTTC
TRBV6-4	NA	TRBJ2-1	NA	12	CASSGDYNEQFF	TGTGCCAGCAGTGGGGACTACAATGAGCAGTTCTTC
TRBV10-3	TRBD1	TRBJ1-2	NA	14	CAISDSGTGEGYTF	TGTGCCATCAGTGACAGTGGGACAGGGGAAGGCTACACCTTC
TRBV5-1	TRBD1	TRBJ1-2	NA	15	CASSPGQGVFYGYTF	TGCGCCAGCAGCCCCGGACAGGGGGTTTTCTATGGCTACACCTTC
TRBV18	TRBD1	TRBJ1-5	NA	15	CASSPGTGDNQPQHF	TGTGCCAGCTCACCCGGGACAGGGGACAATCAGCCCCAGCATTTT
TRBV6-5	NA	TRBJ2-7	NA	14	CASSKTGVLGEQYF	TGTGCCAGCAGTAAGACAGGTGTCCTGGGGGAGCAGTACTTC
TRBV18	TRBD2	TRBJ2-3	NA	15	CASSPRLAGTDTQYF	TGTGCCAGCTCACCGAGACTAGCGGGCACAGATACGCAGTATTTT
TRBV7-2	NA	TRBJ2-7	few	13	CASSLDSLREQYF	TGTGCCAGCAGCTTAGACAGTTTGAGGGAGCAGTACTTC
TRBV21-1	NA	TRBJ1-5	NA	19	CARSKTRDSNSNSNQPQHF	TGTGCCAGATCAAAGACCCGGGACAGCAATAGTAATAGCAATCAGCCCCAGCATTTT
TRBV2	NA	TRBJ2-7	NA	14	CASSHPARGYEQYF	TGTGCCAGCAGTCACCCTGCCCGGGGCTACGAGCAGTACTTC
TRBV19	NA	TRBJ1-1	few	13	CASSMNFNTEAFF	TGTGCCAGTAGTATGAACTTCAACACTGAAGCTTTCTTT
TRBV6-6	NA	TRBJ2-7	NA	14	CASYSNSGPLLQYF	TGTGCCAGCTACTCGAATTCCGGGCCTTTACTCCAGTACTTC
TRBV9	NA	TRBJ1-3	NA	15	CASSVGPHSGNTIYF	TGTGCCAGCAGCGTTGGGCCCCACTCTGGAAACACCATATATTTT
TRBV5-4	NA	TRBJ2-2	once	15	CASSLAAWNTGELFF	TGTGCCAGCAGCTTGGCCGCCTGGAACACCGGGGAGCTGTTTTTT
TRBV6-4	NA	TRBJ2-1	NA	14	CASSGVGESAKQFF	TGTGCCAGCAGTGGGGTAGGGGAATCAGCGAAGCAGTTCTTC
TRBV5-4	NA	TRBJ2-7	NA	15	CASSWDVVTSYEQYF	TGTGCCAGCAGCTGGGACGTCGTTACGTCCTACGAGCAGTACTTC
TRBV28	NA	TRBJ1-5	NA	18	CASSLGPWRGDSNQPQHF	TGTGCCAGCAGTTTGGGCCCTTGGAGGGGGGATAGCAATCAGCCCCAGCATTTT
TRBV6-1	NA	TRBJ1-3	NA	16	CASSEDKMPWGNTIYF	TGTGCCAGCAGTGAAGACAAAATGCCTTGGGGAAACACCATATATTTT
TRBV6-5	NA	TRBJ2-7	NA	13	CASSYLGDYEQYF	TGTGCCAGCAGTTACTTGGGGGACTACGAGCAGTACTTC
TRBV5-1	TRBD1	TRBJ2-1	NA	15	CASSRLGQGVDEQFF	TGCGCCAGCAGCCGCCTCGGACAGGGGGTGGATGAGCAGTTCTTC
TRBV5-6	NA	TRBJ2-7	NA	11	CASSISYEQYF	TGTGCCAGCAGCATCTCCTACGAGCAGTACTTC
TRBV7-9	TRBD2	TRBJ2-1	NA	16	CASSPPTSGANREQFF	TGTGCCAGCAGCCCCCCGACTAGCGGGGCGAACAGAGAGCAGTTCTTC
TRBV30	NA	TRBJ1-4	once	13	CAVGRQADEKLFF	TGTGCCGTCGGCCGGCAGGCGGATGAAAAACTGTTTTTT
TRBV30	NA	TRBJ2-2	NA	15	CAWNRPGLANGELFF	TGTGCCTGGAACCGGCCTGGCCTAGCGAACGGGGAGCTGTTTTTT
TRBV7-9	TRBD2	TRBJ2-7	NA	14	CASSWGGTVYEQYF	TGTGCCAGCAGCTGGGGAGGGACTGTCTACGAGCAGTACTTC
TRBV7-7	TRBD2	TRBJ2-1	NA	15	CASSLGLAGRDEQFF	TGTGCTAGCAGCTTAGGGCTAGCGGGAAGGGATGAGCAGTTCTTC
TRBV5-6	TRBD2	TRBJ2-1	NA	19	CASSLLNQLAGESYNEQFF	TGTGCCAGCAGCCTCTTAAATCAACTAGCGGGAGAGTCCTACAATGAGCAGTTCTTC
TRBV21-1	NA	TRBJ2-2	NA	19	CASSREDDTGLSNTGELFF	TGTGCCAGCAGCAGAGAGGATGACACAGGGTTATCGAACACCGGGGAGCTGTTTTTT
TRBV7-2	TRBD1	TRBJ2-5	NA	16	CASSLVGTGGAETQYF	TGTGCCAGCAGCTTAGTTGGGACAGGGGGCGCTGAGACCCAGTACTTC